This note documents a single T cell receptor beta chain sequence. Its antigen remains unknown. This specimen comes from a study of T cell repertoires in cytomegalovirus infection. Study-level background: Researchers turned to recently identified HLA-C-restricted CMV epitopes as well as well-studied HLA-B-restricted ones. Matching HLA type and CMV infection were both indicated by public TCR beta signatures. Notes on the study in general: The response measured ex vivo was dominated by TCR beta clonotypes (HLA-C-restricted and CMV-specific). Of the TCR beta families, the public ones yielded a cumulative frequency that identified carriers of CMV plus the relevant HLA.

The CDR3 runs 12 residues. V was trimmed by 8 bases and J by 2 bases, leaving 10 bases between them. TCRdb independently ran MiXCR on the reads; one entry per CDR3 protein. The table has 110,000 or so distinct CDR3 sequences, around 28% seen once. The chain combines TRBV12-3 or TRBV12-4 with TRBJ2-7; weak D call: TRBD1 (5 bases). This material consisted of CD8+ T cells from cultured PBMCs, taken from culture after CMV antigen stimulation. The origin of this receptor is a human donor in good health (CMV status not recorded). Some clones in this sample may be carry-over from other donors' samples. This chain's CDR3 is CASGAVTYEQYF. CDR3 coding DNA: TGTGCCAGCGGGGCCGTTACCTACGAGCAGTACTTC.